This paragraph covers one TCR beta chain sequence. This record comes from a study of blood T cell repertoires in COVID-19. In germline, CDR1 is KGHSH, CDR2 LQKENI. The junction had 4 bases not matched to a gene; V was cut back by 3 bases and J by 3 bases. This CDR3 is 15 amino acids long. The method was immunoSEQ multiplex PCR; TCRdb's version includes in-frame clones alone and lacks a portion of them. The repertoire holds about 58,000 clones, with roughly three quarters as singletons. The TCR was taken from a human donor in a cohort sampled during active COVID-19. This chain links TRBV18 with TRBJ2-7, with TRBD2 matching over 11 bases. What was sequenced was peripheral blood. CDR3 amino acids: CASSPLAGGGYEQYF. The CDR3 DNA follows: TGTGCCAGCTCACCTCTAGCGGGGGGAGGCTACGAGCAGTACTTC.